This TCR beta chain derives from a study of blood T cell repertoires in COVID-19. Study-wide context: Sites in the United States, Italy and Spain provided acute and convalescent COVID-19 samples. PBMCs, B-cell-depleted T cells, or T cells were the source of the cDNA or gDNA that made up the material.

Per the study methods: Researchers report that nucleated cell counts were estimated from reference gene primer amplification. Some clones are missing from TCRdb's copy, which holds only in-frame ones; the method was immunoSEQ multiplex PCR. From that table come the V and J calls and clone size; the DNA was used to work out D and trimming. This sample has about 50,000 clones, with approximately 90% found just once. The TCR sequence derives from a man over 45 with active COVID-19. Material: peripheral blood.

The CDR3 is CASSLRQGYNEQFF. The CDR3 DNA is TGTGCCAGCAGCTTGAGGCAGGGCTACAATGAGCAGTTCTTC. The chain links TRBV5-4 to TRBJ2-1, with D maybe TRBD1 (5 bases). From germline, CDR1 is SGHNT and CDR2 YYREEE (reference sequence). This CDR3 spans 14 amino acids. V gave up 1 base and J gave up 3 bases, with 8 bases separating them.